This TCR beta chain was recovered during a study of PD-L1 blockade in urothelial cancer. Sample time point: peripheral blood 6 weeks after treatment start. The CDR3 length is 14 residues. V lost 3 bases and J lost 5; bases outside the gene matches: 5. Looked up from germline, CDR1 is SGHRS and CDR2 is YFSETQ. Using immunoSEQ multiplex PCR, the repertoire was profiled, and TCRdb retains in-frame clones only, with some absent. In the table there are about 51,000 clones, around nine tenths of which are singletons. Sequencing used PBMCs, obtained around atezolizumab (anti-PD-L1) treatment. This TCR was recovered from a man aged 55 to 69 with urothelial cancer. V gene TRBV5-1 combines with J gene TRBJ2-1; 7 bases match TRBD2. CDR3 nucleotide sequence: TGCGCCAGCAGCTGGGGTGGGGGGGACAATGAGCAGTTCTTC. Its protein is CASSWGGGDNEQFF.